The 26 T cell receptor beta chains in this list originate from one sample, sequenced in a study of T cells in Graves' hyperthyroidism and ophthalmopathy. The investigators amplified TCR beta CDR3 regions from RNA transcripts. During a first-round RT-PCR of the TCR CDR3, the HTBI primer set was used. TCRdb re-called the multiplex PCR reads with MiXCR, one entry per CDR3 protein. The data contain roughly 500,000 distinct CDR3 sequences, about 46% of them singletons. The specimen sequenced was peripheral blood or thyroid tissue (not recorded which). All receptors derive from an adult woman with Graves' disease, either hyperthyroidism or ophthalmopathy (not recorded which).

The chain couples TRBV20-1 to TRBJ1-5; D perhaps matches TRBD1 (6 bases). CDR1 DFQATT and CDR2 SNEGSKA come from the germline V gene (reference sequence). V gave up 2 bases and J gave up 2 bases, with 13 bases separating them. This CDR3 contains 15 residues. The CDR3: CSARPRTAGNQPQHF. In DNA, the CDR3 is TGCAGTGCTAGACCACGGACAGCTGGCAATCAGCCCCAGCATTTT.

Many counts were recorded for this clonotype. The genes are TRBV2 and TRBJ2-7; 9 bases fit TRBD2. The CDR3 is 13 residues long. The germline gives CDR1 SNHLY, CDR2 FYNNEI. Trimming at V came to 8 bases and at J to 3 bases, leaving 5 bases not matched to a gene. The DNA for the CDR3 is TGTGCCAGCGTGAGGACTAGCGACTACGAGCAGTACTTC. Its protein product is CASVRTSDYEQYF.

A few counts support this clonotype. The chain combines TRBV6-4 with TRBJ1-4; D ambiguous. Germline loops: CDR1 MRHNA, CDR2 SNTAGT. CDR3 length: 14 residues. The V end was cut by 0 bases, the J end by 4 bases, with 6 bases between. CDR3 DNA: TGTGCCAGCAGTGACTCAGCCTTTAATGAAAAACTGTTTTTT. It specifies CASSDSAFNEKLFF.

At least ten counts were recorded for this clonotype. The chain joins TRBV29-1 to TRBJ1-6; 7 bases are shared with TRBD1. V shed 6 bases, J shed 5 bases, and the junction held 7 bases outside the gene matches. Germline V lookup: CDR1 SQVTM, CDR2 ANQGSEA. The CDR3 sequence is 14 residues long. The CDR3 nucleotides read TGCAGCGTCGCCGAGGGACAGAATAATTCACCCCTCCACTTT. This encodes CSVAEGQNNSPLHF.

This clonotype was recorded at least ten times. The CDR3 region is CASDPGTNTEAFF. The CDR3 DNA reads as TGTGCCAGCGACCCGGGGACGAACACTGAAGCTTTCTTT. This chain joins TRBV2 and TRBJ1-1; a weak D match, TRBD1 (5 bases). The germline V and J ends were trimmed by 8 bases and 1 base, with 11 bases remaining between them. There are 13 residues in the CDR3. Germline lookup yields CDR1 SNHLY and CDR2 FYNNEI.

The CDR3 bases are TGCAGCGTTGATATTTTGACAGGGGCCCTCTACGAGCAGTACTTC. It yields the protein CSVDILTGALYEQYF. V and J are TRBV29-1 and TRBJ2-7; 8 bases fit TRBD1. Trimming took 3 bases from V and 3 from J; bases not matched to a gene: 10. The CDR3 runs to 15 residues. From germline, CDR1 is SQVTM and CDR2 ANQGSEA.

Remarks on this clonotype: This may be a read error: a much more frequent sequence differs by one nucleotide. The chain couples TRBV10-3 to TRBJ1-6, with 9 nucleotides matching TRBD1. The CDR3 runs to 14 residues. The junction had 12 bases not matched to a gene; V was cut back by 10 bases and J by 11 bases. CDR1 ENHRY and CDR2 SYGVKD come from the germline V gene. CDR3 region: CASTSTGGGTPLHF. In DNA, the CDR3 is TGTGCCAGCACTAGCACAGGGGGCGGCACACCCCTCCACTTT.

At least ten counts were recorded for this clonotype. The chain combines TRBV2 with TRBJ1-2; the D gene is possibly TRBD1 (6 bases). The V and J ends lost 3 bases and 1 base respectively, with 12 bases between them. The CDR3 loop spans 15 amino acids. Looked up from germline, CDR1 is SNHLY and CDR2 is FYNNEI. In DNA form, the CDR3 reads TGTGCCAGCAGTGAGCCAAGGGGGGGTAACTATGGCTACACCTTC. Amino acids: CASSEPRGGNYGYTF.

This clonotype was seen ten or more times. The chain carries TRBV12-3 or TRBV12-4 and TRBJ2-7; weak D call: TRBD2 (6 bases). V was clipped by 0 bases and J by 0 bases, with 15 bases between them. The CDR3 is 17 amino acids. The CDR3 here is CASSLARRRDSSYEQYF. CDR3 bases: TGTGCCAGCAGTTTAGCGCGAAGGCGGGATAGCTCCTACGAGCAGTACTTC.

Concerning this clonotype itself: One end of the junction does not line up with germline, which may come from a read error. The CDR3 DNA sequence: TGCAGTGCTATCCCCTCCGGGACAGCCTCCTACGAGCAGTGCTTC. Translation gives CSAIPSGTASYEQCF. This sequence joins TRBV20-1 and TRBJ2-7; TRBD1 aligns across 7 bases. The CDR3 loop spans 15 amino acids. Germline V gene sequence: CDR1 DFQATT, CDR2 SNEGSKA (reference sequence).

Comments on this clonotype: The missing conserved phenylalanine or tryptophan at the end of this CDR3 makes a read error likely. Because the CDR3's place on the DNA is in doubt, the DNA is left out and the CDR3 is given as listed by TCRdb. This CDR3 is CASRGPNVV. The V and J genes are TRBV7-6 and TRBJ2-5; TRBD2, the table's D call, was not compared with the DNA. The CDR3 is made up of 9 amino acids, end residues included. The germline V gene encodes CDR1 SGHVS and CDR2 FNYEAQ.

The genes are TRBV10-3 and TRBJ2-7, with 10 bases identical to TRBD1. The V and J ends lost 3 bases and 7 bases, in that order; junction bases with no gene match: 15. There are 17 residues in the CDR3. The germline V gene encodes CDR1 ENHRY and CDR2 SYGVKD. CDR3 amino acids: CAISEFSLDRGREEQYF. The CDR3 DNA reads as TGTGCCATCAGTGAATTTTCCCTAGACAGGGGGCGCGAAGAGCAGTACTTC.

This clonotype was recorded many times. This sequence joins TRBV6-1 and TRBJ2-5, with D maybe TRBD1 (5 bases). Per the germline V gene, CDR1 is MNHNS and CDR2 is SASEGT. The CDR3 length is 15 residues. The V gene lost 4 bases and the J gene lost 5 bases, with 17 bases spanning the gap. CDR3 sequence (DNA): TGTGCCAGCAGTGTTTCGGCAGGGTGGTCGGAGACCCAGTACTTC. Protein: CASSVSAGWSETQYF.

V and J are TRBV12-3 or TRBV12-4 and TRBJ1-6; unclear D gene. The CDR3 spans 14 residues. Trimming removed 3 bases from V and 9 bases from J, with 12 bases in between. The CDR3 DNA is TGTGCCAGCAGTTTCGATGTGATGGGTTCACCCCTCCACTTT. This codes for CASSFDVMGSPLHF.

This clonotype appeared a few times. Given a much more abundant clone one base away, this may be a read error. The rearrangement links TRBV7-9 to TRBJ1-1; D is ambiguous. From germline, CDR1 is SEHNR and CDR2 FQNEAQ (reference sequence). The CDR3 sequence is 14 residues long. V dropped 11 bases and J dropped 4 bases, with 20 bases sitting between them. The CDR3 spells CAGTPGGPGTEAFF. The CDR3 bases are TGTGCCGGCACTCCGGGCGGGCCGGGCACTGAAGCTTTCTTT.

For the CDR3, the DNA is TGTGCCAGCAGTGCCCGGGGGCGCAGGTCCGAGACCCAGTACTTC. Its protein is CASSARGRRSETQYF. This chain connects TRBV2 to TRBJ2-7, with D perhaps given as TRBD1 or TRBD2 (6 bases each). The better agreement between TRBJ2-5 and the DNA end casts doubt on the J call. Germline assignment: CDR1 SNHLY and CDR2 FYNNEI. There are 15 residues in the CDR3.

This clonotype was observed a handful of times. The chain couples TRBV20-1 to TRBJ2-5, with TRBD2 identical over 11 bases. CDR1 and CDR2 from the germline V gene are DFQATT and SNEGSKA (reference sequence). V lost 6 bases to trimming and J lost 2 bases; unmatched junction nucleotides: 8. The length of the CDR3 is 15 residues. This CDR3 is CSALFIAGGQETQYF. CDR3 DNA: TGCAGTGCCCTATTTATAGCGGGAGGGCAAGAGACCCAGTACTTC.

In regard to this clonotype: The junction departs from germline at one end; a sequencing error may be responsible. This chain uses TRBV10-3 with TRBJ1-3, with a tentative D call TRBD1 (6 bases). The CDR3 covers 14 residues. The germline gives CDR1 ENHRY, CDR2 SYGVKD. The CDR3 protein is CAISGDTLLNTEAF. The CDR3 DNA is TGTGCCATCAGTGGGGACACCCTCCTGAACACTGAAGCTTTT.

This clonotype was counted only a few times. V is TRBV2 and J is TRBJ1-2; D unresolved. Per the germline V gene, CDR1 is SNHLY and CDR2 is FYNNEI. The CDR3 covers 13 residues. V lost 8 bases, J lost 7 bases, and 17 bases lay in between. The CDR3 spells CASRPEGRGGYTF. CDR3 DNA: TGTGCCAGCCGCCCCGAAGGGCGGGGTGGCTACACCTTC.

A note on this clonotype: A much larger clone is a single base away; this may be a read error. The rearrangement links TRBV7-2 to TRBJ2-7, with a possible D match to TRBD2 (6 bases). V was cut by 2 bases and J by 12 bases, with 11 bases left in between. CDR3 length equals 11 residues. Germline V gene lookup returns CDR1 SGHTA and CDR2 FQGNSA. The DNA of the CDR3 is TGTGCCAGCAGCTTATGGGAGGCGCGGTACTTC. Protein: CASSLWEARYF.

This chain uses TRBV7-9 with TRBJ2-5; D might be TRBD2 (7 bases). V was clipped by 4 bases and J by 5 bases, with 17 bases between them. This CDR3 is 15 amino acids long. CDR1 is SEHNR and CDR2 is FQNEAQ in the germline V gene (reference sequence). The CDR3 coding sequence is TGTGCCAGCAGCTGGGGAGGCGGGGGCCAGGAGACCCAGTACTTC. Translation: CASSWGGGGQETQYF.

This clonotype has at least ten counts. This chain uses TRBV4-1 with TRBJ2-5; D remains ambiguous. V lost 4 bases and J 5 bases, leaving 5 bases between the germline ends. The CDR3 length is 11 residues. Per the germline V gene, CDR1 is MGHRA and CDR2 is YSYEKL. CDR3 in DNA: TGCGCCAGCAGCCGATGGGAGACCCAGTACTTC. It yields the protein CASSRWETQYF.

This clonotype was found many times. The chain is built from TRBV20-1 and TRBJ1-1; D is perhaps TRBD1 (5 bases). This CDR3 contains 11 residues. CDR1 DFQATT and CDR2 SNEGSKA come from the germline V gene (reference sequence). The CDR3 is CRTTRGTEAFF. The DNA of the CDR3 is TGCAGGACTACGAGGGGCACTGAAGCTTTCTTT.

The genes are TRBV2 and TRBJ2-7; weak D call: TRBD1 (5 bases). V lost 7 bases and J 2 bases, leaving 12 bases between the germline ends. The germline V gene encodes CDR1 SNHLY and CDR2 FYNNEI. The CDR3 runs 13 residues. The CDR3 loop is CASNSPGPYEQYF. The CDR3 DNA is TGTGCCAGCAATAGTCCAGGGCCCTACGAGCAGTACTTC.

The rearrangement joins TRBV11-2 to TRBJ2-1; 7 bases are shared with TRBD2. The junction had 11 bases not matched to a gene; V was cut back by 6 bases and J by 0 bases. Germline V gene lookup returns CDR1 SGHAT and CDR2 FQNNGV. CDR3 length: 17 amino acids. For the CDR3, the DNA is TGTGCCAGCAGACATACTAGCGTACAGAGCTCCTACAATGAGCAGTTCTTC. It encodes CASRHTSVQSSYNEQFF. The full variable domain, with the rest looked up from reference TRBV11-2 and TRBJ2-1, is EAGVAQSPRYKIIEKRQSVAFWCNPISGHATLYWYQQILGQGPKLLIQFQNNGVVDDSQLPKDRFSAERLKGVDSTLKIQPAKLEDSAVYLCASRHTSVQSSYNEQFFGPGTRLTVL.

The chain uses TRBV20-1 and TRBJ1-1; 7 nucleotides agree with TRBD1. Germline V gene data show CDR1 as DFQATT and CDR2 as SNEGSKA (reference sequence). This CDR3 is built from 15 residues. Unmatched junction bases numbered 11, after V lost 6 bases and J lost 1 base. The CDR3 region is CSAGPTGAGNTEAFF. Written as DNA, the CDR3 is TGCAGTGCAGGTCCCACAGGGGCCGGGAACACTGAAGCTTTCTTT.